This T cell receptor (beta chain) emerged from a study of shared clonotypes between healthy human individuals. Across the study: Samples came from a couple of female and a few male donors aged 18 to 49. Three plates each covered CD4 naive and memory; CD8 naive two, CD8 memory one. Study-level findings and limits: The study generally estimated greater richness for naive than memory subsets.

Comments on this clone: Its antigen is not identified.

CD45RA+ naive and CD45RA-negative memory subsets were separated from CD4+ cells. Deletions cut 2 bases from V and 7 bases from J, with 13 bases between. The CDR3 covers 14 residues. Per the germline V gene, CDR1 is SGDLS and CDR2 is YYNGEE. The table came from immunoSEQ multiplex PCR; TCRdb's copy has only in-frame clones and leaves some out. Among around 1.6 million clones, 95% to 99% were seen once, and the ten largest hold roughly 0.4%. Sequenced sample: naive CD4+ T cells sorted from blood. This sample's subset: CD45RA+ positively selected. V and J are TRBV9 and TRBJ2-1; D is uncertain. This clonotype was sampled from a man aged 25 to 45 in good health. CDR3 sequence (DNA): TGTGCCAGCAGCGTGTCCGGTCCCGTTAATGAGCAGTTCTTC. Translating gives CASSVSGPVNEQFF.